This T cell receptor beta chain appears in the sequencing data of a study of identical twins. Germline V gene sequence: CDR1 SEHNR, CDR2 FQNEAQ (reference sequence). The CDR3 is made up of 13 amino acids. Trimming removed 3 bases from V and 2 bases from J, with 7 bases in between. cDNA carried unique molecular identifiers, and a universal primer site was added by template switching. One entry per CDR3 protein results from TCRdb running MiXCR on the 5' RACE reads. The data hold 200,000 to 300,000 distinct CDR3 sequences, with about 7.5% observed a single time. This clonotype turned up a few times. The same sample was also used in a study of yellow fever vaccine responses in identical twins.

This clonotype was obtained from a woman in her late teens or twenties in good health. Source material: CD8+ T cells sorted from blood. V gene TRBV7-9 combines with J gene TRBJ1-1; D unresolved. The CDR3 is CASSFSKNTEAFF. In DNA, the CDR3 is TGTGCCAGCAGCTTCTCCAAAAACACTGAAGCTTTCTTT. The full variable domain, rest sourced from reference TRBV7-9 and TRBJ1-1, is DTGVSQNPRHKITKRGQNVTFRCDPISEHNRLYWYRQTLGQGPEFLTYFQNEAQLEKSRLLSDRFSAERPKGSFSTLEIQRTEQGDSAMYLCASSFSKNTEAFFGQGTRLTVV.